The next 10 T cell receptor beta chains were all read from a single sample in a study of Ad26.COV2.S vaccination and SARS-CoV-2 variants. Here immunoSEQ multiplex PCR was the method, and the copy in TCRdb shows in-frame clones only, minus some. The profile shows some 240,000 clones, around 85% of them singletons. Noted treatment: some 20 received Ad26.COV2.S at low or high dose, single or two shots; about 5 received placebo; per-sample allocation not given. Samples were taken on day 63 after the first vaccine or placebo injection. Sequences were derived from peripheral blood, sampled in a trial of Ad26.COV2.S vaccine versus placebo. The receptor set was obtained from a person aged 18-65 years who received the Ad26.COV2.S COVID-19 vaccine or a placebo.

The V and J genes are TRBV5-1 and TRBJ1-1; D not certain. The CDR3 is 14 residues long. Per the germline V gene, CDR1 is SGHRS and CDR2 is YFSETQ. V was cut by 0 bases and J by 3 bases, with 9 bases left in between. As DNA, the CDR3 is TGCGCCAGCAGCTTGGCGCATTACCACACTGAAGCTTTCTTT. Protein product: CASSLAHYHTEAFF.

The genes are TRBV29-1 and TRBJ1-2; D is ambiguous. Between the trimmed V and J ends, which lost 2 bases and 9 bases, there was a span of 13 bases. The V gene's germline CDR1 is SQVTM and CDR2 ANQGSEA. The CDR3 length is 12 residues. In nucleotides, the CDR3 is TGCAGCGTTGAATGGACTCACCGGAGCTACACCTTC. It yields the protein CSVEWTHRSYTF.

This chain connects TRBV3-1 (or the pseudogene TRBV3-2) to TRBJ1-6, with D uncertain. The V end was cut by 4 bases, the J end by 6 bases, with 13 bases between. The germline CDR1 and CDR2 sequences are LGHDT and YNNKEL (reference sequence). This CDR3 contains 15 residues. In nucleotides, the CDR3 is TGTGCCAGCAGCCGCCTCGCCCCCGGTAATTCACCCCTCCACTTT. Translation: CASSRLAPGNSPLHF.

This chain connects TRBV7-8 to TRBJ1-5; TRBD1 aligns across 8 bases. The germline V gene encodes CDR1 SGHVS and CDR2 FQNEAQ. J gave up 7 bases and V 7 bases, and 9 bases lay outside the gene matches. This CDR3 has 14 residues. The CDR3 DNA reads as TGTGCCAGCAATTTAGCAGGGGGCGGGCAGCCCCAGCATTTT. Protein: CASNLAGGGQPQHF. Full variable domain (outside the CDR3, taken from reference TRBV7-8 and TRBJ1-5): GAGVSQSPRYKVAKRGQDVALRCDPISGHVSLFWYQQALGQGPEFLTYFQNEAQLDKSGLPSDRFFAERPEGSVSTLKIQRTQQEDSAVYLCASNLAGGGQPQHFGDGTRLSIL.

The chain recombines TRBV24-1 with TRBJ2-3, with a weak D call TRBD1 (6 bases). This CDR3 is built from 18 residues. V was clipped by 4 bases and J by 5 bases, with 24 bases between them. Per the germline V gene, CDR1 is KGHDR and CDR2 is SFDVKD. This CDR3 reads CATSEPRDTTPRGDTQYF. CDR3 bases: TGTGCCACCAGTGAACCCCGGGACACTACCCCAAGGGGAGATACGCAGTATTTT.

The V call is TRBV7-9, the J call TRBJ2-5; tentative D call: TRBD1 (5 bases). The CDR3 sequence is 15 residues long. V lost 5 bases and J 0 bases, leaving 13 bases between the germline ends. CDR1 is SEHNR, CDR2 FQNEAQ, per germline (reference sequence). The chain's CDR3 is CASSLSTEYQETQYF. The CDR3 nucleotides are TGTGCCAGCAGCCTTTCGACAGAGTACCAAGAGACCCAGTACTTC.

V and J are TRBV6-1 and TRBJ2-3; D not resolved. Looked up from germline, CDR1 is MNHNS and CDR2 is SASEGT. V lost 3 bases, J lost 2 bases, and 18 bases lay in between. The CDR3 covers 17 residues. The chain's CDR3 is CASSEDPWPSHTDTQYF. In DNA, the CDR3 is TGTGCCAGCAGTGAGGACCCTTGGCCCTCTCACACAGATACGCAGTATTTT.

CDR3 amino acids: CASSLPQGTKQETQYF. CDR3 in DNA: TGCGCCAGCAGCTTACCACAGGGGACGAAACAAGAGACCCAGTACTTC. The V call is TRBV5-1, the J call TRBJ2-5; 7 bases agree with TRBD1. Per the germline V gene, CDR1 is SGHRS and CDR2 is YFSETQ. This CDR3 spans 16 amino acids. Trimming at V came to 2 bases and at J to 2 bases, leaving 9 bases not matched to a gene.

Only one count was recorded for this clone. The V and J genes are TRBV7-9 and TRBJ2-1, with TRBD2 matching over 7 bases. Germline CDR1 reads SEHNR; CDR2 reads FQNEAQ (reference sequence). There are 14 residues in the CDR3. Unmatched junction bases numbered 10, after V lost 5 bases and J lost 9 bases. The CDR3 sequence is CASSLTGGSSEQFF. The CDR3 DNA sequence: TGTGCCAGCAGCCTTACGGGCGGGAGTAGTGAGCAGTTCTTC.

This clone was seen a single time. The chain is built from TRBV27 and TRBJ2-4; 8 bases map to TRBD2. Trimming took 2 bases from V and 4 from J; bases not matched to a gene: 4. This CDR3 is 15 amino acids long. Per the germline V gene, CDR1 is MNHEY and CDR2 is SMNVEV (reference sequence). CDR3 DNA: TGTGCCAGCAGTTTAACGGGGGGGCCAAAAAACATTCAGTACTTC. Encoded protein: CASSLTGGPKNIQYF.